Here is one T cell receptor beta chain with its context. This clone's antigen is unknown. Within one base of it there is no much larger clone, and no base qualities were kept. The library came from the immunoSEQ multiplex PCR assay. TCRdb re-hosts the immuneACCESS table, in-frame sequences only. Its copies lack some clones; in the studies checked, an unresolved V gene accounts for under half of them, and the cause for the rest is not known. The sample table contains 85,000 to 95,000 clones; only one count was recorded for just over 90% of them. Of the sample, around 0.92% falls within the top ten clones. These data come from a study of control samples from healthy donors and cancer patients (dated by TCRdb to 2018 to 2020). The CDR3, cysteine through phenylalanine, is 13 amino acids long. Only CDR3 DNA remains: 39 bases, in frame from the first base. CDR1 SGHTA and CDR2 FQGTGA were looked up in the germline V gene. At the junction V is shortened by 3 bases and J by 5 bases, with 10 bases in between.

This TCR came from a woman aged 25 to 39 in good health. The sequenced material came from blood. Recombination joined TRBV7-3 with TRBJ1-1; the D gene cannot be resolved reliably. The encoded CDR3 is CASSFHLGTEAFF. The sequenced DNA: TGTGCCAGCAGCTTTCACTTGGGAACTGAAGCTTTCTTT. The CDR3 plus the reference TRBV7-3 and TRBJ1-1 genes for the other parts give the full variable domain: GAGVSQTPSNKVTEKGKYVELRCDPISGHTALYWYRQSLGQGPEFLIYFQGTGAADDSGLPNDRFFAVRPEGSVSTLKIQRTERGDSAVYLCASSFHLGTEAFFGQGTRLTVV.